These T cell receptor beta chains were read from a single sample in a study of T cells after yellow fever vaccination. Via MiXCR, TCRdb re-called the 5' RACE reads, giving one row per CDR3 protein. This table has 300,000 to 400,000 distinct CDR3 sequences, over 5% appearing once. The specimen comprised PBMCs, sampled 5 days after the yellow fever booster vaccination. These receptors came from a man aged 25-45 years who received the YFV17D yellow fever vaccine. CDR3s include the opening cysteine and the closing phenylalanine or tryptophan. D genes are given only for firm matches. Only part of the rows carry a size: once, few, many, or a class if the clone is expanded.

clone_size | j_call | d_call | v_call | cdr3_aa | cdr3_nt
few | TRBJ2-1 | TRBD2 | TRBV6-1 | CASRSGGLAEQNEQFF | TGTGCCAGCAGGTCTGGTGGACTAGCGGAGCAAAATGAGCAGTTCTTC
many | TRBJ2-2 | - | TRBV5-6 | CASSFSATGELFF | TGTGCCAGCAGCTTTAGCGCCACCGGGGAGCTGTTTTTT
many | TRBJ1-3 | TRBD1 | TRBV6-1 | CATEGAGAYGNTIYF | TGTGCCACCGAGGGGGCAGGGGCTTATGGAAACACCATATATTTT
many | TRBJ2-1 | TRBD2 | TRBV15 | CATSLLAGEQFF | TGTGCCACCAGCTTGCTAGCGGGGGAGCAGTTCTTC
- | TRBJ2-3 | - | TRBV9 | CASGRGTDTQYF | TGTGCCAGCGGACGGGGGACAGATACGCAGTATTTT
few | TRBJ2-3 | - | TRBV7-2 | CASSPPGYADTQYF | TGTGCCAGCAGCCCTCCGGGTTACGCAGATACGCAGTATTTT
few | TRBJ1-1 | - | TRBV2 | CASSQEATVNTEAFF | TGTGCCAGCAGTCAAGAAGCGACAGTGAACACTGAAGCTTTCTTT
few | TRBJ2-7 | TRBD1 | TRBV20-1 | CSARDSVKDRVNEQYF | TGCAGTGCTAGAGACTCGGTGAAAGACAGGGTGAACGAGCAGTACTTC
- | TRBJ2-3 | - | TRBV7-2 | CASSLDRAPADTQYF | TGTGCCAGCAGCTTAGACCGGGCGCCAGCAGATACGCAGTATTTT
few | TRBJ2-7 | TRBD1 | TRBV5-1 | CASSFGQGVDEQYF | TGCGCCAGCAGCTTCGGACAGGGTGTCGACGAGCAGTACTTC
- | TRBJ1-1 | - | TRBV20-1 | CSAFFQGGNTEAFF | TGCAGTGCCTTCTTCCAAGGAGGTAACACTGAAGCTTTCTTT
few | TRBJ1-1 | - | TRBV11-2 | CASSWGGVNTEAFF | TGTGCCAGCAGCTGGGGGGGGGTGAACACTGAAGCTTTCTTT
- | TRBJ2-1 | TRBD2 | TRBV4-2 | CAISRGLAGYNEQFF | TGTGCCATCAGCCGCGGACTAGCCGGCTACAATGAGCAGTTCTTC
- | TRBJ2-2 | - | TRBV5-1 | CASRDGGAGTGELFF | TGCGCCAGCAGGGACGGAGGGGCGGGCACCGGGGAGCTGTTTTTT
few | TRBJ1-4 | - | TRBV6-1 | CASSTRSYGEKLFF | TGTGCCAGCAGTACCCGGTCCTATGGAGAAAAACTGTTTTTT